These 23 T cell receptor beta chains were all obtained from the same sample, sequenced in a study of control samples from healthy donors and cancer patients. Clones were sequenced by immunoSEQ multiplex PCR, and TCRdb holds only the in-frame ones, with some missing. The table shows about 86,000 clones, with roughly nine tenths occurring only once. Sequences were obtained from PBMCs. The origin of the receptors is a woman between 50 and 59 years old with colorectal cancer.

The CDR3 region is CASKLGGPRSPLHF. In nucleotides, the CDR3 is TGCGCCAGCAAACTCGGGGGCCCTCGGTCACCCCTCCACTTT. The chain joins TRBV4-1 to TRBJ1-6, with a tentative D call TRBD1 (6 bases). The ends were cut back, 7 bases at V and 10 bases at J, with 17 bases in the middle. CDR1 is MGHRA and CDR2 is YSYEKL in the germline V gene. The CDR3 runs 14 residues.

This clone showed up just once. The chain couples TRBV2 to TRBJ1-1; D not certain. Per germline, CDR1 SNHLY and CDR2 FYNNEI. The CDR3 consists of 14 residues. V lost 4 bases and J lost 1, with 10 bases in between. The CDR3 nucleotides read TGTGCCAGCAGTGTTGTCGCAGGGAACACTGAAGCTTTCTTT. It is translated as CASSVVAGNTEAFF.

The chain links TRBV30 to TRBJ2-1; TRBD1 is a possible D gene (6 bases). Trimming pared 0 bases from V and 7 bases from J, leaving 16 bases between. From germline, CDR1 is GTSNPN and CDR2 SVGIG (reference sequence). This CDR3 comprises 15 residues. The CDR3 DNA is TGTGCCTGGAGTGTTGGGACATATGGGGGTAATGAGCAGTTCTTC. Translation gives CAWSVGTYGGNEQFF.

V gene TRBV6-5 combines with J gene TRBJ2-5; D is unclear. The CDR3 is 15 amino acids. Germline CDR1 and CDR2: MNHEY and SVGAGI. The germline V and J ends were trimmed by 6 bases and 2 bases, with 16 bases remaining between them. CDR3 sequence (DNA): TGTGCCAGCAGCTCGGCCGCAGCCCTTCAAGAGACCCAGTACTTC. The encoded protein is CASSSAAALQETQYF.

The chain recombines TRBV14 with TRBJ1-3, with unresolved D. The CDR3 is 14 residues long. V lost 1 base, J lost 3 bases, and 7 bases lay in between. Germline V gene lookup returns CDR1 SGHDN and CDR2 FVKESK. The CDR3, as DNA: TGTGCCAGCAGCCAAGCAACGGGTGGAAACACCATATATTTT. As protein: CASSQATGGNTIYF.

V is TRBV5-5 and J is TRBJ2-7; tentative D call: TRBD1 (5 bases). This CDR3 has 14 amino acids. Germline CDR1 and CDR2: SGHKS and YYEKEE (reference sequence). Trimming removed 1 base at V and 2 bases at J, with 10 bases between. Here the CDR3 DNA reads TGTGCCAGCAGCTTGAGTCAGGGCCCCTACGAGCAGTACGTC. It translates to CASSLSQGPYEQYV.

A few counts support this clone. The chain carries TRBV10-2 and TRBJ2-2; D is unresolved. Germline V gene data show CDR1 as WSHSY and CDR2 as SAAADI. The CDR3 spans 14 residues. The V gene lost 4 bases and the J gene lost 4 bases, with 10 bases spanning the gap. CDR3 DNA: TGCGCCAGCAGTGGAGGTCCATCCACCGGGGAGCTGTTTTTT. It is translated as CASSGGPSTGELFF.

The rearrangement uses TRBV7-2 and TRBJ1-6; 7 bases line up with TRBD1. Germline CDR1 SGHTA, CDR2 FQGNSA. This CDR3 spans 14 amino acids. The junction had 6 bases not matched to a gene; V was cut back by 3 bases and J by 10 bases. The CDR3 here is CASSFGQENSPLHF. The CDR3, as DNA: TGTGCCAGCAGCTTCGGACAGGAAAACTCACCCCTCCACTTT. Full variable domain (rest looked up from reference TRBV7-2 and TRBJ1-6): GAGVSQSPSNKVTEKGKDVELRCDPISGHTALYWYRQSLGQGLEFLIYFQGNSAPDKSGLPSDRFSAERTGGSVSTLTIQRTQQEDSAVYLCASSFGQENSPLHFGNGTRLTVT.

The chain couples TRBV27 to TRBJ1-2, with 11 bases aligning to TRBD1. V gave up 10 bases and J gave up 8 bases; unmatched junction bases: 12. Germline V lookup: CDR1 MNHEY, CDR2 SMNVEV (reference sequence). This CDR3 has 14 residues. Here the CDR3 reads CATLKGQGAGGYTF. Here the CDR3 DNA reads TGTGCCACTCTAAAAGGACAGGGGGCAGGGGGCTACACCTTC.

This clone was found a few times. This CDR3 is CASSQDLGTASTDTQYF. The CDR3 DNA follows: TGTGCCAGCAGCCAAGATCTGGGGACCGCTAGCACAGATACGCAGTATTTT. The J gene is TRBJ2-3, the V gene TRBV14; tentatively, D is TRBD1 or TRBD2 (5 bases each). The CDR3 length is 17 residues. CDR1 is SGHDN and CDR2 is FVKESK in the germline V gene. The V and J ends lost 0 bases and 0 bases respectively, with 13 bases between them. Drawing the rest from reference TRBV14 and TRBJ2-3, the complete variable domain is EAGVTQFPSHSVIEKGQTVTLRCDPISGHDNLYWYRRVMGKEIKFLLHFVKESKQDESGMPNNRFLAERTGGTYSTLKVQPAELEDSGVYFCASSQDLGTASTDTQYFGPGTRLTVL.

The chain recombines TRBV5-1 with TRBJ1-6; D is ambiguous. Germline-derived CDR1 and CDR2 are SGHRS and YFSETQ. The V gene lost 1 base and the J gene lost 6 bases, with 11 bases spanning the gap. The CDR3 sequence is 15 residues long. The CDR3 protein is CASSLNGDPNSPLHF. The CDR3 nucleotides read TGCGCCAGCAGCTTGAATGGAGACCCTAATTCACCCCTCCACTTT.

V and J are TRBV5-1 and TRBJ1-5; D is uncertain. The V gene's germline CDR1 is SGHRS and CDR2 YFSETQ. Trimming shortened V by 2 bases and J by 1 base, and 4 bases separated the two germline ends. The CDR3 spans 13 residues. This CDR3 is CASSLGSNQPQHF. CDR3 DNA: TGCGCCAGCAGCTTAGGAAGCAATCAGCCCCAGCATTTT.

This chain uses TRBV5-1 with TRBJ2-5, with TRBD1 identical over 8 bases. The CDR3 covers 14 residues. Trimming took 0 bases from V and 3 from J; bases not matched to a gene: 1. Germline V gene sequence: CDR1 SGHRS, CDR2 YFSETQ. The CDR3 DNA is TGCGCCAGCAGCTTGGACAGGGGGGAAGAGACCCAGTACTTC. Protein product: CASSLDRGEETQYF.

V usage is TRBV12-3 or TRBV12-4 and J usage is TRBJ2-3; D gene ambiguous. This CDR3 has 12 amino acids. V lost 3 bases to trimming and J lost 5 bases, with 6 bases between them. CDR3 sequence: CASSFVVDTQYF. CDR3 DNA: TGTGCCAGCAGTTTTGTAGTAGATACGCAGTATTTT.

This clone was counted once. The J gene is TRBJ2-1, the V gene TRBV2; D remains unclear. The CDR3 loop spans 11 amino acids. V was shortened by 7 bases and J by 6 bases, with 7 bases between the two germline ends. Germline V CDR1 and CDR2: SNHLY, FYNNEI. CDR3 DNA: TGTGCCAGCACCGTGTTCAATGAGCAGTTCTTC. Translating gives CASTVFNEQFF.

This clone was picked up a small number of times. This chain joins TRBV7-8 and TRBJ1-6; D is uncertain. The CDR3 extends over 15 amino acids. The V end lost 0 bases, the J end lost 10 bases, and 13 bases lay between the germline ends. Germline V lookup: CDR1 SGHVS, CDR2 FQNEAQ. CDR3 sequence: CASSLAGREGSPLHF. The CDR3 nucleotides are TGTGCCAGCAGCTTAGCCGGCCGGGAAGGCTCACCCCTCCACTTT.

The CDR3 reads CASSIGRWGSSTDTQYF. CDR3 coding DNA: TGTGCCAGTAGTATCGGACGGTGGGGTTCTAGCACAGATACGCAGTATTTT. This chain links TRBV19 with TRBJ2-3; D is unclear. CDR1 is LNHDA, CDR2 SQIVND, per germline (reference sequence). V was clipped by 3 bases and J by 0 bases, with 16 bases between them. The CDR3 extends over 17 amino acids.

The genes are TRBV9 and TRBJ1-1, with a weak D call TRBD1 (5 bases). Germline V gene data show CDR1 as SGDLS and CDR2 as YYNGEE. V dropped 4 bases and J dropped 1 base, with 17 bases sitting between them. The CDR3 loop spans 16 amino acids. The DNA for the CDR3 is TGTGCCAGCAGCCCAGCTATTGGGGGGAAGAACACTGAAGCTTTCTTT. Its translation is CASSPAIGGKNTEAFF.

CDR3 DNA sequence: TGTGCCAGCAGCCCCGCAGGCCTAGACGCTGGCGAGACCCAGTACTTC. Amino acids: CASSPAGLDAGETQYF. This chain links TRBV3-1 (or the pseudogene TRBV3-2) with TRBJ2-5; D ambiguous. The CDR3 has 16 amino acids. V gave up 4 bases and J gave up 5 bases, with 20 bases separating them. Germline CDR1 LGHDT, CDR2 YNNKEL (reference sequence).

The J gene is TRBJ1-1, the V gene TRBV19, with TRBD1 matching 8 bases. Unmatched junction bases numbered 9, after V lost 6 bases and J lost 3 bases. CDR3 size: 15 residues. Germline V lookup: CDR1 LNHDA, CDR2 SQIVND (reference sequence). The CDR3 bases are TGTGCCAGTAGCTTGACAGGGGCGTTCGACACTGAAGCTTTCTTT. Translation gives CASSLTGAFDTEAFF.

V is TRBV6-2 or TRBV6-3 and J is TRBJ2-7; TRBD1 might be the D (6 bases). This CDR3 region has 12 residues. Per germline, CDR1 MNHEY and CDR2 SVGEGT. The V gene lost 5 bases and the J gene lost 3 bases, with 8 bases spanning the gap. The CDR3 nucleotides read TGTGCCAGCAGTCAGGGGTTCTACGAGCAGTACGTC. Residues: CASSQGFYEQYV.

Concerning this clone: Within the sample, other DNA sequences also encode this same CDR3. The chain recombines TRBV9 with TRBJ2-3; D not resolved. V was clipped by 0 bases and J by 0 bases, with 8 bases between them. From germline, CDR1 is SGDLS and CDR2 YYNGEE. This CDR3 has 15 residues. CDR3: CASSVVGTSTDTQYF. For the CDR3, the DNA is TGTGCCAGCAGCGTAGTAGGAACTAGCACAGATACGCAGTATTTT.

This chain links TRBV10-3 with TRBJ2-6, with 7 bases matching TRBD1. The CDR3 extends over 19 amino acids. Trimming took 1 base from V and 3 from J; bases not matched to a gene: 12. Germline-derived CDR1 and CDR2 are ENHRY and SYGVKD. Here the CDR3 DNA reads TGTGCCATCAGTGAGTATAGAATACAAGGGGGCGATGGGGCCAACGTCCTGACTTTC. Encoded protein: CAISEYRIQGGDGANVLTF.